These 14 T cell receptor beta chains share one sample of origin, sequenced in a study of T cells after yellow fever vaccination (dated by TCRdb to about 2019). Libraries were constructed by 5' RACE. Instrument on record: Illumina HiSeq 2500. TCRdb applied fastp at Q25 and MiXCR to the public reads, then kept only in-frame beta chains. Each entry merges the rows of one CDR3 protein and shows their most common DNA and genes. This sample gives about 58,000 distinct CDR3 sequences in total; around 7% of them show up just once. The top ten hold around 38% of the sample. This specimen's treatment or condition label, interpreted: live attenuated yellow fever vaccine strain. This sample comprised CD8+ T cells sorted from PBMCs, obtained on the day of the first yellow fever vaccination. All receptors derive from a man aged 18 to 29 who received the YFV17D yellow fever vaccine.

This clonotype was recorded a few times. The rearrangement links TRBV7-2 to TRBJ2-1; 11 nucleotides align to TRBD2. J lost 5 bases, V lost 1 base, and 7 bases had no gene match. This CDR3 comprises 17 residues. Germline-derived CDR1 and CDR2 are SGHTA and FQGNSA. In nucleotides, the CDR3 is TGTGCCAGCAGCTTAGGCTACGGGACTAGCGGCCACAATGAGCAGTTCTTC. Amino acids: CASSLGYGTSGHNEQFF.

The table lists this clonotype with many counts. V usage is TRBV6-5 and J usage is TRBJ2-1; 9 bases fit TRBD1. Germline V gene lookup returns CDR1 MNHEY and CDR2 SVGAGI. V shed 6 bases and J 9 bases; nucleotides not matched to a gene: 6. The CDR3 spans 13 residues. The CDR3 sequence is CASRGQGLGEQFF. CDR3 nucleotide sequence: TGTGCCAGCAGAGGACAGGGGCTGGGTGAGCAGTTCTTC.

This clonotype occurred many times. The J gene is TRBJ2-2, the V gene TRBV25-1; TRBD2 matches at 12 bases. CDR1 and CDR2 from the germline V gene are MGHDK and SYGVNS. J gave up 6 bases and V 7 bases, and 9 bases lay outside the gene matches. The CDR3 spans 16 residues. The CDR3 nucleotides are TGTGCCAGCACCCTGACTAGCGGGGGCCCGGCCGGGGAGCTGTTTTTT. This translates into CASTLTSGGPAGELFF. The entire variable domain, with the rest obtained from reference TRBV25-1 and TRBJ2-2, is as follows: EADIYQTPRYLVIGTGKKITLECSQTMGHDKMYWYQQDPGMELHLIHYSYGVNSTEKGDLSSESTVSRIRTEHFPLTLESARPSHTSQYLCASTLTSGGPAGELFFGEGSRLTVL.

This clonotype was seen many times. This sequence joins TRBV4-3 and TRBJ2-3; a possible D gene is TRBD2 (7 bases). V was clipped by 0 bases and J by 4 bases, with 11 bases between them. The CDR3 runs 15 residues. Germline values: CDR1 LGHNA, CDR2 YSLEER. The CDR3 DNA reads as TGCGCCAGCAGCCAAGATCGAGGGGGGGCAGATACGCAGTATTTT. Translated, it gives CASSQDRGGADTQYF.

In this sample, this clonotype turned up many times. V gene TRBV4-1 combines with J gene TRBJ1-1; D possibly corresponds to TRBD1 (5 bases). CDR3 length: 14 residues. The germline V gene encodes CDR1 MGHRA and CDR2 YSYEKL. With 4 bases removed from V and 0 bases from J, the gap between germline ends came to 9 bases. The CDR3 protein is CASSRTDMNTEAFF. CDR3 in DNA: TGCGCCAGCAGCCGGACGGACATGAACACTGAAGCTTTCTTT.

This clonotype was detected many times. The V gene is TRBV6-1, the J gene TRBJ2-2; no firm D call. This CDR3 comprises 15 residues. Looked up from germline, CDR1 is MNHNS and CDR2 is SASEGT. V lost 6 bases to trimming and J lost 1 base, with 12 bases between them. Here the CDR3 DNA reads TGTGCCAGCAGCCTTGTCTTCGGGAACACCGGGGAGCTGTTTTTT. This encodes CASSLVFGNTGELFF.

This clonotype occurred many times. The chain is built from TRBV12-3 or TRBV12-4 and TRBJ2-3; 8 nucleotides align to TRBD2. The CDR3 has 15 residues. V was clipped by 6 bases and J by 2 bases; unmatched bases: 7. CDR3 DNA sequence: TGTGCCAGCAGCAATAGCGGGATGAACACAGATACGCAGTATTTT. Its protein is CASSNSGMNTDTQYF.

In its sample, this clonotype was seen many times. The rearrangement uses TRBV11-2 and TRBJ2-5; 8 nucleotides line up with TRBD2. Germline CDR1 is SGHAT and CDR2 is FQNNGV. V trimming: 1 base; J trimming: 3 bases; junction bases outside the gene matches: 1. This CDR3 is built from 14 residues. The CDR3 bases are TGTGCCAGCAGCTTAGCGGGGGGGGAAGAGACCCAGTACTTC. This translates into CASSLAGGEETQYF. The variable domain in full, completed from reference TRBV11-2 and TRBJ2-5, reads EAGVAQSPRYKIIEKRQSVAFWCNPISGHATLYWYQQILGQGPKLLIQFQNNGVVDDSQLPKDRFSAERLKGVDSTLKIQPAKLEDSAVYLCASSLAGGEETQYFGPGTRLLVL.

This clonotype was observed many times. This chain uses TRBV7-2 with TRBJ2-2; no clear D gene. Trimming took 1 base from V and 7 from J, leaving 7 bases between them. Germline loops: CDR1 SGHTA, CDR2 FQGNSA. This CDR3 is 13 amino acids long. The CDR3 loop reads CASSLVAGGELFF. Written as DNA, the CDR3 is TGTGCCAGCAGCTTAGTGGCAGGCGGGGAGCTGTTTTTT. The full variable domain, its missing parts supplied by reference TRBV7-2 and TRBJ2-2, is GAGVSQSPSNKVTEKGKDVELRCDPISGHTALYWYRQSLGQGLEFLIYFQGNSAPDKSGLPSDRFSAERTGGSVSTLTIQRTQQEDSAVYLCASSLVAGGELFFGEGSRLTVL.

This clonotype was recorded many times. The chain combines TRBV9 with TRBJ2-7; TRBD1 agrees at 7 bases. Unmatched junction bases numbered 7, after V lost 4 bases and J lost 3 bases. The germline V gene has CDR1 SGDLS and CDR2 YYNGEE. The CDR3 is 14 amino acids. DNA for the CDR3: TGTGCCAGCAGCAGAAGGGGACAGAGCTACGAGCAGTACTTC. It encodes CASSRRGQSYEQYF.

This clonotype appeared a few times. J is TRBJ2-5 and V is TRBV25-1, with 7 bases lining up with TRBD2. V was pared by 2 bases and J by 5 bases, with 11 bases of the junction left unmatched. Per germline, CDR1 MGHDK and CDR2 SYGVNS. This CDR3 comprises 16 residues. The CDR3 DNA reads TGTGCCAGCAGTGAAATTGAAAGCGGGGAGGGGGAGACCCAGTACTTC. It specifies CASSEIESGEGETQYF.

V gene TRBV3-1 combines with J gene TRBJ2-4, with D hard to call. Germline V lookup: CDR1 LGHDT, CDR2 YNNKEL (reference sequence). The CDR3 runs 19 residues. With 2 bases removed from V and 6 bases from J, the gap between germline ends came to 26 bases. The CDR3 protein is CASSQFGPVGLEPANIQYF. DNA for the CDR3: TGTGCCAGCAGCCAATTCGGCCCAGTGGGGTTAGAGCCGGCAAACATTCAGTACTTC.

This chain links TRBV15 with TRBJ1-5; D is ambiguous. The CDR3 is 13 residues long. The ends were cut back, 9 bases at V and 1 base at J, with 10 bases in the middle. Germline V gene lookup returns CDR1 LNHNV and CDR2 YYDKDF (reference sequence). CDR3 DNA: TGTGCCACGAGCGGAGGGAGCAATCAGCCCCAGCATTTT. Protein product: CATSGGSNQPQHF.

The CDR3 loop reads CASTITGELFF. In DNA form, the CDR3 reads TGTGCCAGCACGATTACCGGGGAGCTGTTTTTT. The chain combines TRBV6-2 or TRBV6-3 with TRBJ2-2, with D hard to call. The CDR3 consists of 11 residues. Germline V CDR1 and CDR2: MNHEY, SVGEGT. The V end was cut by 7 bases, the J end by 5 bases, with 5 bases between.